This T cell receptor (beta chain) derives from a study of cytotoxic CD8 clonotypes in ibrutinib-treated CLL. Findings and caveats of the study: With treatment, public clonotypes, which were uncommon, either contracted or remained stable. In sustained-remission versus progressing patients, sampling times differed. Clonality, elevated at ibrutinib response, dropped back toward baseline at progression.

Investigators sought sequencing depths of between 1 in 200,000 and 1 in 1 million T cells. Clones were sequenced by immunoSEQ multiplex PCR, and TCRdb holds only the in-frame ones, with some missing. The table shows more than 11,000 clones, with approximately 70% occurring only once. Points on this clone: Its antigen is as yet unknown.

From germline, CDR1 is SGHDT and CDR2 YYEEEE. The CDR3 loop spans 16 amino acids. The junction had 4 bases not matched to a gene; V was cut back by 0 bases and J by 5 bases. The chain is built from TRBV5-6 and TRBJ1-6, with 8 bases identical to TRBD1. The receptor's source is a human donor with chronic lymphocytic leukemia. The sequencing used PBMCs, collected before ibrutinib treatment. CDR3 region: CASSLGPQGDNSPLHF. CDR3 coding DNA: TGTGCCAGCAGCTTGGGTCCACAGGGGGATAATTCACCCCTCCACTTT.